This T cell receptor (beta chain) was identified during a study of cytomegalovirus exposure and HLA in healthy donors. With 60 Vbeta and 13 Jbeta primers, the PCR was carried out. Produced via immunoSEQ multiplex PCR; TCRdb's table is partial and in-frame only. The table has tens of thousands of clones, 81% seen once. With 3 bases clipped from V and 1 base from J, the junction kept 3 bases outside the gene matches. The CDR3 consists of 15 residues. Germline CDR1 and CDR2: SGHTA and FQGNSA. The V call is TRBV7-2, the J call TRBJ2-7; 10 nucleotides line up with TRBD2. The TCR originated in a man aged 45-65 years in good health and CMV-seronegative. Sequenced input: PBMCs. CDR3 sequence: CASSFGLADSYEQYF. The CDR3 region has the DNA TGTGCCAGCAGCTTCGGACTAGCGGATTCCTACGAGCAGTACTTC.